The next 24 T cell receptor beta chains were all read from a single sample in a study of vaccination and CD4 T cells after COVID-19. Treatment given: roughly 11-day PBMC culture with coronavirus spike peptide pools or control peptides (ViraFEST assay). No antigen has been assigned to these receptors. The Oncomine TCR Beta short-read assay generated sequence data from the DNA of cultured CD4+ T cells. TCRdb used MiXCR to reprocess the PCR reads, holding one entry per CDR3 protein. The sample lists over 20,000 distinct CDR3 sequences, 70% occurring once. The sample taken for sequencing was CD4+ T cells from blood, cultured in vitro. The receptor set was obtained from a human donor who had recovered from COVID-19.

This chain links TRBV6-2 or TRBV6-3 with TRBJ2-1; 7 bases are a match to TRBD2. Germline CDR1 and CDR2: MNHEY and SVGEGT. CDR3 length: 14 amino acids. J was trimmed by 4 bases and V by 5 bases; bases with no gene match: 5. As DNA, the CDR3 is TGTGCCAGCAGTCCCCGGCGGGAGTACAATGAGCAGTTCTTC. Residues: CASSPRREYNEQFF.

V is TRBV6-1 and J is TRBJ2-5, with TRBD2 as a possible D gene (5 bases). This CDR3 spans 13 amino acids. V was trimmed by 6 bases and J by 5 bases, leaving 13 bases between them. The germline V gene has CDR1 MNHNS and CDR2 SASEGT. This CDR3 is CASSPGRRETQYF. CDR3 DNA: TGTGCCAGCAGCCCCGGACGGAGGGAGACCCAGTACTTC.

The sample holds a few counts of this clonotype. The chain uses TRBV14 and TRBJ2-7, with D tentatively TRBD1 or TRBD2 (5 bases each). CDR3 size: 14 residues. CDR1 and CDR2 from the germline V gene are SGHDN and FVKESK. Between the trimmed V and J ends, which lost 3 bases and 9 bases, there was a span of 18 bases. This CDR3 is CASSHATTSGGQYF. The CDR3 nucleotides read TGTGCCAGCAGCCACGCGACAACGTCTGGGGGGCAGTACTTC.

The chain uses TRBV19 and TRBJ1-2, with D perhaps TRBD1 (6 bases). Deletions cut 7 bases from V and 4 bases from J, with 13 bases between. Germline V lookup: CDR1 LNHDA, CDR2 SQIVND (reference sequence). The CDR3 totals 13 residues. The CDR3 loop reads CASTPRGGYGYTF. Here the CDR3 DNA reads TGTGCCAGTACCCCGAGGGGGGGCTATGGCTACACCTTC.

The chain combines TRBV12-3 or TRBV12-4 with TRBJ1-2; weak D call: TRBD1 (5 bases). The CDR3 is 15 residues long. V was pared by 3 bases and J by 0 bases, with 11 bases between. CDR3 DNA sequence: TGTGCCAGCAGTTTTTGGGACCCAACTAACTATGGCTACACCTTC. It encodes CASSFWDPTNYGYTF.

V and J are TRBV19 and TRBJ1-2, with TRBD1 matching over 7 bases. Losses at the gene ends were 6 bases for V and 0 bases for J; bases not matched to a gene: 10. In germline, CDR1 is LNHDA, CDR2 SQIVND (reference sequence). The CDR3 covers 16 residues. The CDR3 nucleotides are TGTGCCAGTAGAACGCCCGGGACAGTTACTAACTATGGCTACACCTTC. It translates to CASRTPGTVTNYGYTF.

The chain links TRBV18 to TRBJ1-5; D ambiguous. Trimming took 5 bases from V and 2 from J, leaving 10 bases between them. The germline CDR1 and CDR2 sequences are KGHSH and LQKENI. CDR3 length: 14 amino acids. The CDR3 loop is CASSEDGRNQPQHF. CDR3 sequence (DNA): TGTGCCAGCTCAGAGGACGGCCGCAATCAGCCCCAGCATTTT.

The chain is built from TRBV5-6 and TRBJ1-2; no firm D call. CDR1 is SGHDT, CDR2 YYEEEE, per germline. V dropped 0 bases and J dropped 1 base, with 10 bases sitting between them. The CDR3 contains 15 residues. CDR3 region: CASSLDQAHNYGYTF. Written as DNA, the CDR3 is TGTGCCAGCAGCTTGGACCAGGCTCATAACTATGGCTACACCTTC.

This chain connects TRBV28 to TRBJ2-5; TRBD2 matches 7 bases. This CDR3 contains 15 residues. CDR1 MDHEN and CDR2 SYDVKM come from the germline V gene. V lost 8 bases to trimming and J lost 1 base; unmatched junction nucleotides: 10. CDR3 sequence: CASAWGGTLQETQYF. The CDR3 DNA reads TGTGCCAGCGCATGGGGGGGAACCCTCCAAGAGACCCAGTACTTC. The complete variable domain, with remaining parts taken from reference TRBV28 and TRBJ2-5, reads DVKVTQSSRYLVKRTGEKVFLECVQDMDHENMFWYRQDPGLGLRLIYFSYDVKMKEKGDIPEGYSVSREKKERFSLILESASTNQTSMYLCASAWGGTLQETQYFGPGTRLLVL.

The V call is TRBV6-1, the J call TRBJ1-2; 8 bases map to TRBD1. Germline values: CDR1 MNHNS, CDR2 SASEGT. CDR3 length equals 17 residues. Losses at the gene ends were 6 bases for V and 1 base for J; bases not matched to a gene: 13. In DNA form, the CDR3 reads TGTGCCAGCAGGGCTCGCCCGGGACAGGTCCTTAACTATGGCTACACCTTC. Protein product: CASRARPGQVLNYGYTF.

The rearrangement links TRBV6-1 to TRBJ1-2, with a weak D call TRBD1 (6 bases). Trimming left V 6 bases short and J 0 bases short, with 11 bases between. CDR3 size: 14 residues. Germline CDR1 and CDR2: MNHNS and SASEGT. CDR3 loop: CASSPTGANYGYTF. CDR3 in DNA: TGTGCCAGCAGCCCGACAGGAGCTAACTATGGCTACACCTTC.

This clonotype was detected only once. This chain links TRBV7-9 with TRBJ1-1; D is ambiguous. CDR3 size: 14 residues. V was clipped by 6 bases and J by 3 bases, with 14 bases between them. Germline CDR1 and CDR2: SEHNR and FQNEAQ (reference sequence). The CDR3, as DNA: TGTGCCAGCAGGGGAGCCGGGGAGGACACTGAAGCTTTCTTT. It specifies CASRGAGEDTEAFF. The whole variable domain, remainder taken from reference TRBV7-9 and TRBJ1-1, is DTGVSQNPRHKITKRGQNVTFRCDPISEHNRLYWYRQTLGQGPEFLTYFQNEAQLEKSRLLSDRFSAERPKGSFSTLEIQRTEQGDSAMYLCASRGAGEDTEAFFGQGTRLTVV.

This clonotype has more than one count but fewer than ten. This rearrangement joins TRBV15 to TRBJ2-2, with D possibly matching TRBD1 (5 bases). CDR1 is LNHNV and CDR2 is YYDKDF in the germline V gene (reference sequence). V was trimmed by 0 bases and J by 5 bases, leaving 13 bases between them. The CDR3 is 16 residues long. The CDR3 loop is CATSRDGQGRTGELFF. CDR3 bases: TGTGCCACCAGCAGAGATGGCCAGGGTAGGACCGGGGAGCTGTTTTTT.

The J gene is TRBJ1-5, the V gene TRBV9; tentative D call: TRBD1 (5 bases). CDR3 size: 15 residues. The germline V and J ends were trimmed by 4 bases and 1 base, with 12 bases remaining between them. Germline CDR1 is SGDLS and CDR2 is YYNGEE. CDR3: CASSPWGDSNQPQHF. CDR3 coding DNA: TGTGCCAGCAGCCCTTGGGGGGACAGCAATCAGCCCCAGCATTTT.

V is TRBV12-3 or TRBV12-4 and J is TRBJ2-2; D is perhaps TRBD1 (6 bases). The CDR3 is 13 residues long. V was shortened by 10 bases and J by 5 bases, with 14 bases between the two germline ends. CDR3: CAITGPYTGELFF. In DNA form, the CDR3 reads TGTGCCATCACAGGGCCGTATACCGGGGAGCTGTTTTTT.

CDR3 in amino acids: CASSLDWNYGYTF. DNA for the CDR3: TGTGCCAGCAGCTTAGATTGGAACTATGGCTACACCTTC. This chain connects TRBV7-2 to TRBJ1-2; D remains ambiguous. The germline CDR1 and CDR2 sequences are SGHTA and FQGNSA. The CDR3 extends over 13 amino acids. Trimming removed 1 base at V and 2 bases at J, with 5 bases between. Variable domain in full (rest from reference TRBV7-2 and TRBJ1-2): GAGVSQSPSNKVTEKGKDVELRCDPISGHTALYWYRQSLGQGLEFLIYFQGNSAPDKSGLPSDRFSAERTGGSVSTLTIQRTQQEDSAVYLCASSLDWNYGYTFGSGTRLTVV.

The CDR3 DNA reads TGCAGTGCTAGAGAAATAGGACTATCGCGAGAGACCCAGTACTTC. It codes for CSAREIGLSRETQYF. The chain is built from TRBV20-1 and TRBJ2-5, with D possibly being TRBD2 (6 bases). The CDR3 spans 15 residues. The V gene lost 0 bases and the J gene lost 4 bases, with 15 bases spanning the gap. The germline V gene has CDR1 DFQATT and CDR2 SNEGSKA (reference sequence).

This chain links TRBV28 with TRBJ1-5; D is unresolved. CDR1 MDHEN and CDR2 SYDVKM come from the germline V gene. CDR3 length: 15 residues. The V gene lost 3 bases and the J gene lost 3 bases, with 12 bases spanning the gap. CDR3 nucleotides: TGTGCCAGCAGTTTGGGTGGAGGTCCCAATCAGCCCCAGCATTTT. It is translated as CASSLGGGPNQPQHF. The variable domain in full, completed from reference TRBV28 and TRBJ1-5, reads DVKVTQSSRYLVKRTGEKVFLECVQDMDHENMFWYRQDPGLGLRLIYFSYDVKMKEKGDIPEGYSVSREKKERFSLILESASTNQTSMYLCASSLGGGPNQPQHFGDGTRLSIL.

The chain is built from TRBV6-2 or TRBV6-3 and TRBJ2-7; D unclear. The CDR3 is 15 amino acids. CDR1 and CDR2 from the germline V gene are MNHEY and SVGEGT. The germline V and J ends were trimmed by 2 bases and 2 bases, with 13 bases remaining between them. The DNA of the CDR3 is TGTGCCAGCAGTTACAATATCGGATCCCCCTACGAGCAGTACTTC. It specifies CASSYNIGSPYEQYF.

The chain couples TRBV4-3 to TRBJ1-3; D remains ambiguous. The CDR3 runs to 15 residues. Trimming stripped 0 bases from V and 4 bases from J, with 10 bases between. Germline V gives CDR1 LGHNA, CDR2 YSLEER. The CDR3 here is CASSQDQAQGNTIYF. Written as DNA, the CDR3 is TGCGCCAGCAGCCAAGATCAAGCCCAAGGAAACACCATATATTTT.

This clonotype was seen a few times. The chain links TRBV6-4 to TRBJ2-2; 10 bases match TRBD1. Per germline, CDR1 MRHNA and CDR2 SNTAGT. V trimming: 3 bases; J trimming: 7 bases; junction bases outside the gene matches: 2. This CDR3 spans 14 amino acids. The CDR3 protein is CASSETGGGGELFF. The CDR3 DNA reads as TGTGCCAGCAGTGAGACAGGGGGCGGCGGGGAGCTGTTTTTT.

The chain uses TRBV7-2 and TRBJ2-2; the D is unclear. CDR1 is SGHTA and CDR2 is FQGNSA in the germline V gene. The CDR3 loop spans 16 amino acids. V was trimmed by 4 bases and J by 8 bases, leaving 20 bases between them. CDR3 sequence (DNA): TGTACCAGCAGCTCTGCCCACGGACCCTTAACAGGGGAGCTGTTTTTT. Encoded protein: CTSSSAHGPLTGELFF.

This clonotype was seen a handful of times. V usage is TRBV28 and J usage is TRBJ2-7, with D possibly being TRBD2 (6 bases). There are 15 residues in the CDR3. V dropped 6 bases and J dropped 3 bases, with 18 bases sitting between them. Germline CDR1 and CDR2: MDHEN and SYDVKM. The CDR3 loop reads CASSPSQTRNYEQYF. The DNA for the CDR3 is TGTGCCAGCAGCCCGTCCCAGACTAGAAACTACGAGCAGTACTTC.

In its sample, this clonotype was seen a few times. The CDR3 DNA reads as TGTGCCAGCAGTTTCAGGGGGGCTGGCAATCAGCCCCAGCATTTT. As protein: CASSFRGAGNQPQHF. This sequence joins TRBV12-3 or TRBV12-4 and TRBJ1-5, with TRBD1 identical over 7 bases. The CDR3 is 15 residues long. The trim removed 3 bases at V and 2 bases at J, leaving 4 bases unmatched.